Shown below are 26 T cell receptor beta chains from a single sample sequenced in a study of regulatory T cells in long-lasting Graves disease. This sample's time point: persistent/refractory GD, antithyroid drugs over 5 years with positive TRAb. Isolated PBMC RNA provided the starting material for the TCR library. Arm-PCR of CDR3 regions and iRepertoire HTBI primers were used to build TCR beta libraries. TCRdb called the multiplex PCR reads again in MiXCR, with one record for every CDR3 protein. The sample comprises over 350,000 distinct CDR3 sequences, roughly 20% of which are singletons, and less than 25% rests with the top ten. The sequencing used peripheral blood mononuclear cells (PBMCs), collected when the disease was refractory, from a patient treated with antithyroid drugs. Receptor source: a female donor with Graves disease.

V gene TRBV28 combines with J gene TRBJ1-2; possibly TRBD1 for D (6 bases). CDR1 is MDHEN and CDR2 is SYDVKM in the germline V gene. The CDR3 is made up of 12 amino acids. V lost 8 bases, J lost 4 bases, and 11 bases lay in between. CDR3 bases: TGTGCCAGCGGCGGGACACCCTATGGCTACACCTTC. Its protein product is CASGGTPYGYTF.

This clonotype was picked up a small number of times. The chain is built from TRBV29-1 and TRBJ1-5; D not resolved. CDR1 and CDR2 (germline): SQVTM, ANQGSEA. The V and J ends lost 1 base and 4 bases respectively, with 8 bases between them. CDR3 length equals 13 residues. The CDR3 reads CSVEVFENQPQHF. CDR3 sequence (DNA): TGCAGCGTTGAAGTATTCGAAAATCAGCCCCAGCATTTT.

This clonotype was seen more than once but under ten times. The chain links TRBV19 to TRBJ2-5; D may be TRBD2 (5 bases). Between the trimmed V and J ends, which lost 2 bases and 0 bases, there was a span of 10 bases. This CDR3 has 15 residues. Germline V lookup: CDR1 LNHDA, CDR2 SQIVND (reference sequence). CDR3 in DNA: TGTGCCAGTAGTATAAGCGGTGCGTACCAAGAGACCCAGTACTTC. It specifies CASSISGAYQETQYF. The whole variable domain, filled in from reference TRBV19 and TRBJ2-5, reads DGGITQSPKYLFRKEGQNVTLSCEQNLNHDAMYWYRQDPGQGLRLIYYSQIVNDFQKGDIAEGYSVSREKKESFPLTVTSAQKNPTAFYLCASSISGAYQETQYFGPGTRLLVL.

This clonotype occurred a few times. The chain employs TRBV5-1 and TRBJ2-5; TRBD2 aligns across 9 bases. CDR1 and CDR2 (germline): SGHRS, YFSETQ. Losses at the gene ends were 5 bases for V and 2 bases for J; bases not matched to a gene: 4. The CDR3 sequence is 14 residues long. The CDR3 reads CASRKTSGQETQYF. CDR3 DNA: TGCGCCAGCAGGAAGACTAGCGGACAAGAGACCCAGTACTTC.

In its sample, this clonotype was seen many times. V is TRBV12-3 or TRBV12-4 and J is TRBJ2-5; 7 bases match TRBD1. Trimming at V came to 4 bases and at J to 5 bases, leaving 10 bases not matched to a gene. The CDR3 runs to 15 residues. The CDR3 bases are TGTGCCAGCAGTTCCCCGACAGGGCGGGCGGAGACCCAGTACTTC. This gives the protein CASSSPTGRAETQYF.

This clonotype was seen a single time. This chain links TRBV12-3 or TRBV12-4 with TRBJ2-1; a possible D gene is TRBD1 (6 bases). This CDR3 has 14 residues. Trimming pared 6 bases from V and 4 bases from J, leaving 13 bases between. CDR3 sequence (DNA): TGTGCCAGCAGGACCAGGGGCAGGTACAATGAGCAGTTCTTC. Its protein product is CASRTRGRYNEQFF.

This clonotype has only a few counts. The V and J genes are TRBV7-8 and TRBJ2-7; tentatively, D is TRBD2 (6 bases). The CDR3 has 14 residues. CDR1 is SGHVS and CDR2 is FQNEAQ in the germline V gene. Trimming cost V 7 bases and J 3 bases, with 16 bases left between them. CDR3 residues: CASITEGLHYEQYF. CDR3 DNA: TGTGCCAGCATCACAGAAGGACTACACTACGAGCAGTACTTC.

The genes are TRBV6-1 and TRBJ2-2; D possibly corresponds to TRBD1 (5 bases). Germline V gene sequence: CDR1 MNHNS, CDR2 SASEGT. Trimming pared 6 bases from V and 6 bases from J, leaving 20 bases between. The CDR3 is made up of 16 amino acids. The CDR3 nucleotides are TGTGCCAGCAGCCAAAGCCGGGCAGGGCGCGCCGGGGAGCTGTTTTTT. Its protein product is CASSQSRAGRAGELFF.

The V call is TRBV6-1, the J call TRBJ1-2; D gene unclear. The CDR3 is 14 amino acids. In germline, CDR1 is MNHNS, CDR2 SASEGT. V was clipped by 0 bases and J by 3 bases, with 8 bases between them. The CDR3 bases are TGTGCCAGCAGTGAAGCGGCAGCGGACTATGGCTACACCTTC. Its translation: CASSEAAADYGYTF.

This clonotype was recorded a few times. The V gene is TRBV15, the J gene TRBJ2-7; D may be TRBD1 (5 bases). V dropped 0 bases and J dropped 0 bases, with 12 bases sitting between them. The CDR3 length is 16 residues. The germline gives CDR1 LNHNV, CDR2 YYDKDF (reference sequence). CDR3 region: CATSRDRQTSSYEQYF. The CDR3 nucleotides are TGTGCCACCAGCAGAGACCGACAGACGAGCTCCTACGAGCAGTACTTC.

This clonotype has a handful of counts. The genes are TRBV20-1 and TRBJ1-5; no clear D gene. The CDR3 spans 15 residues. Germline V gene sequence: CDR1 DFQATT, CDR2 SNEGSKA (reference sequence). Trimming removed 0 bases from V and 0 bases from J, with 9 bases in between. The DNA for the CDR3 is TGCAGTGCTAGAGAGGGCAGCAATAGCAATCAGCCCCAGCATTTT. Protein product: CSAREGSNSNQPQHF.

This clonotype came up many times. The junction and the germline gene differ at one end; a read error may be behind it. The rearrangement uses TRBV2 and TRBJ1-5; D ambiguous. Germline V gene lookup returns CDR1 SNHLY and CDR2 FYNNEI. The CDR3 is 14 residues long. In nucleotides, the CDR3 is TGTGCCAGCACTGAACGCAGTGGCAATCAGCCCCAGCATTTT. This codes for CASTERSGNQPQHF.

V gene TRBV19 combines with J gene TRBJ1-5; D not certain. The V end was cut by 1 base, the J end by 6 bases, with 7 bases between. Germline CDR1 LNHDA, CDR2 SQIVND (reference sequence). The CDR3 has 13 residues. In DNA, the CDR3 is TGTGCCAGTAGTATAGGGTACGGTCAGCCCCAGCATTTT. Residues: CASSIGYGQPQHF.

This clonotype was counted a few times. This chain connects TRBV28 to TRBJ2-2, with 7 nucleotides matching TRBD2. After removal of 3 bases from V and 6 bases from J, the junction contained 7 bases not matched to a gene. The CDR3 has 15 amino acids. Germline V gene lookup returns CDR1 MDHEN and CDR2 SYDVKM. Here the CDR3 reads CASSLRGSFPGELFF. CDR3 sequence (DNA): TGTGCCAGCAGTTTGCGCGGGAGTTTCCCCGGGGAGCTGTTTTTT.

The rearrangement links TRBV4-3 to TRBJ1-4; 9 bases line up with TRBD1. The CDR3 covers 15 residues. The V gene's germline CDR1 is LGHNA and CDR2 YSLEER. V was clipped by 0 bases and J by 8 bases; unmatched bases: 4. The CDR3 DNA follows: TGCGCCAGCAGCCAAGATCTAACAGGGGGCGAAAAACTGTTTTTT. This encodes CASSQDLTGGEKLFF.

The chain couples TRBV6-2 or TRBV6-3 to TRBJ2-2; 8 nucleotides match TRBD2. The length of the CDR3 is 17 residues. J lost 0 bases, V lost 4 bases, and 7 bases had no gene match. Germline CDR1 MNHEY, CDR2 SVGEGT. The DNA for the CDR3 is TGTGCCAGCAGTTTCACCGTAGCGGGAACGAACACCGGGGAGCTGTTTTTT. Translation gives CASSFTVAGTNTGELFF.

The sample holds a few counts of this clonotype. The chain carries TRBV6-1 and TRBJ2-7; TRBD1 matches 10 bases. Germline CDR1 is MNHNS and CDR2 is SASEGT. This CDR3 has 15 residues. The V segment lost 6 bases and the J segment 3 bases; nucleotides outside the gene matches: 8. The CDR3, as DNA: TGTGCCAGCAGATCGGAGACAGGGGGCCTCTACGAGCAGTACTTC. Protein product: CASRSETGGLYEQYF.

This clonotype was observed at least ten times. The chain joins TRBV18 to TRBJ1-4; 7 positions match TRBD1. Germline-derived CDR1 and CDR2 are KGHSH and LQKENI. Trimming cost V 3 bases and J 5 bases; bases outside gene matches: 6. The CDR3 sequence is 15 residues long. The DNA for the CDR3 is TGTGCCAGCTCACCCTCCGGGACAGAGAATGAAAAACTGTTTTTT. Translated, it gives CASSPSGTENEKLFF.

This clonotype was recorded at least ten times. The chain combines TRBV7-2 with TRBJ1-6; TRBD1 might be the D (5 bases). Germline lookup yields CDR1 SGHTA and CDR2 FQGNSA. V dropped 1 base and J dropped 9 bases, with 13 bases sitting between them. This CDR3 comprises 15 residues. The CDR3 DNA sequence: TGTGCCAGCAGCTTAGTCAGGGTGGTTGGTTCACCCCTCCACTTT. Its protein is CASSLVRVVGSPLHF.

The V call is TRBV7-9, the J call TRBJ2-7; 8 bases agree with TRBD2. The CDR3 loop spans 14 amino acids. Germline V lookup: CDR1 SEHNR, CDR2 FQNEAQ (reference sequence). J gave up 7 bases and V 2 bases, and 7 bases lay outside the gene matches. The CDR3 here is CASSLTTRGGEQYF. CDR3 DNA: TGTGCCAGCAGCTTAACGACCCGGGGGGGAGAGCAGTACTTC.

The table lists this clonotype with many counts. This sequence joins TRBV5-4 and TRBJ1-1; D is undetermined. The germline V gene encodes CDR1 SGHNT and CDR2 YYREEE (reference sequence). V was shortened by 4 bases and J by 4 bases, with 11 bases between the two germline ends. The length of the CDR3 is 13 residues. As DNA, the CDR3 is TGTGCCAGCAGCCCCGGCGGTCTCACTGAAGCTTTCTTT. Translated: CASSPGGLTEAFF.

The chain recombines TRBV29-1 with TRBJ2-2; 12 bases agree with TRBD2. The V gene end was trimmed by 5 bases and the J gene end by 9 bases; junction bases not matched to a gene: 4. The germline V gene has CDR1 SQVTM and CDR2 ANQGSEA. The CDR3 has 13 amino acids. CDR3 in amino acids: CSVLTSGSRELFF. The CDR3 DNA is TGCAGCGTTTTGACTAGCGGGAGCCGGGAGCTGTTTTTT.

This clonotype has a count of ten or more. The chain joins TRBV28 to TRBJ2-4; 11 bases agree with TRBD1. The CDR3 is 16 residues long. Trimming at V came to 3 bases and at J to 7 bases, leaving 8 bases not matched to a gene. Germline V gene lookup returns CDR1 MDHEN and CDR2 SYDVKM. The CDR3 loop reads CASSFKPGTGGNIQYF. The CDR3, as DNA: TGTGCCAGCAGTTTCAAACCGGGGACAGGGGGGAACATTCAGTACTTC.

V usage is TRBV2 and J usage is TRBJ2-7, with D perhaps matching TRBD2 (6 bases). The ends were cut back, 1 base at V and 2 bases at J, with 12 bases in the middle. Germline loops: CDR1 SNHLY, CDR2 FYNNEI. This CDR3 is built from 15 residues. The CDR3 is CASSEGGGRAYEQYF. The DNA for the CDR3 is TGTGCCAGCAGTGAAGGGGGAGGCAGGGCCTACGAGCAGTACTTC.

This clonotype was counted at least ten times. This chain connects TRBV10-1 to TRBJ2-7; TRBD1 is a possible D gene (6 bases). CDR1 and CDR2 (germline): WNHNN, SYGVQD (reference sequence). V lost 4 bases and J lost 3, with 10 bases in between. CDR3 length equals 13 residues. Written as DNA, the CDR3 is TGCGCCAGCAGTGCGGACAGCGACTACGAGCAGTACTTC. It encodes CASSADSDYEQYF.

This clonotype was seen at least ten times. This sequence joins TRBV11-1 and TRBJ2-7; perhaps TRBD2 as D (5 bases). CDR3 length: 12 residues. The V end was cut by 5 bases, the J end by 5 bases, with 10 bases between. Germline V gene data show CDR1 as SGHAT and CDR2 as FQDESV (reference sequence). The CDR3 DNA is TGTGCCAGCAGCGAGGAGAGGGACGAGCAGTACTTC. This codes for CASSEERDEQYF.